The T cell receptor (beta chain) under discussion was sequenced for a study of T cell changes during pregnancy in multiple sclerosis. Germline V gene data show CDR1 as MNHNY and CDR2 as SVGAGI (reference sequence). V was trimmed by 5 bases and J by 3 bases, leaving 16 bases between them. The CDR3 extends over 15 amino acids. Clones were sequenced by immunoSEQ multiplex PCR, and TCRdb holds only the in-frame ones, with some missing. The profile shows roughly 54,000 clones, about nine tenths of them singletons. This sample comprised CD4+ T cells from peripheral blood mononuclear cells, obtained after pregnancy. The sequence derives from a female donor with multiple sclerosis, enrolled in a pregnancy study. V gene TRBV6-6 combines with J gene TRBJ1-2; D remains ambiguous. This CDR3 is CASSTDITRDYGYTF. The CDR3 DNA reads as TGTGCCAGCAGTACAGACATAACGCGGGACTATGGCTACACCTTC.